Listed below are T cell receptor beta chains from one sample, sequenced in a study of OX40 agonist ivuxolimab in advanced cancers. TCRdb's table, derived via immunoSEQ multiplex PCR, lists solely in-frame clones and lacks some. This sample has over 95,000 clones, with approximately 90% found just once. The source was CD4+ or CD8+ T cells sorted from blood, collected in a trial of the OX40 agonist ivuxolimab. Source of these receptors: an adult with an advanced solid tumor such as melanoma, head and neck, liver or kidney cancer. Each CDR3 is given with its conserved first and last residue. Each record gives: D gene, V gene, clone size, J gene, CDR3 protein, CDR3 DNA. D genes are given only for firm matches. Only part of the rows carry a size: once, few, many, or a class if the clone is expanded.

d_gene: -; v_gene: TRBV10-1; abundance: -; j_gene: TRBJ2-5; CDR3aa: CASSDGSEQETQYF; CDR3nt: TGCGCCAGCAGTGATGGCTCGGAACAAGAGACCCAGTACTTC
d_gene: TRBD1; v_gene: TRBV6-5; abundance: -; j_gene: TRBJ2-7; CDR3aa: CASSYSQGDNEQYF; CDR3nt: TGTGCCAGCAGTTACTCGCAGGGGGACAACGAGCAGTACTTC
d_gene: -; v_gene: TRBV6-5; abundance: -; j_gene: TRBJ1-2; CDR3aa: CASYRGGLGSGYTF; CDR3nt: TGTGCCAGCTATAGGGGGGGCTTAGGGTCTGGCTACACCTTC
d_gene: -; v_gene: TRBV28; abundance: -; j_gene: TRBJ2-7; CDR3aa: CASTPGGGSYEQYF; CDR3nt: TGTGCCAGCACCCCCGGGGGAGGATCCTACGAGCAGTACTTC
d_gene: -; v_gene: TRBV9; abundance: -; j_gene: TRBJ1-1; CDR3aa: CASSVGRDLANTEAFF; CDR3nt: TGTGCCAGCAGCGTAGGCAGGGACCTGGCGAACACTGAAGCTTTCTTT
d_gene: -; v_gene: TRBV7-2; abundance: once; j_gene: TRBJ2-3; CDR3aa: CASSPGFTDTQYF; CDR3nt: TGTGCCAGCAGCCCAGGGTTTACAGATACGCAGTATTTT
d_gene: TRBD1; v_gene: TRBV18; abundance: -; j_gene: TRBJ2-5; CDR3aa: CASHRQGQETQYF; CDR3nt: TGTGCCAGCCATCGACAGGGCCAAGAGACCCAGTACTTC
d_gene: TRBD1; v_gene: TRBV7-2; abundance: once; j_gene: TRBJ1-6; CDR3aa: CASTPGTASPLHF; CDR3nt: TGTGCCAGCACCCCCGGGACAGCATCACCCCTCCACTTT
d_gene: TRBD1; v_gene: TRBV28; abundance: -; j_gene: TRBJ2-1; CDR3aa: CASTSVGTGNEQFF; CDR3nt: TGTGCCAGCACCTCAGTTGGGACAGGGAATGAGCAGTTCTTC
d_gene: -; v_gene: TRBV30; abundance: -; j_gene: TRBJ1-5; CDR3aa: CAWGEGNQPQHF; CDR3nt: TGTGCCTGGGGGGAAGGGAATCAGCCCCAGCATTTT
d_gene: TRBD1; v_gene: TRBV7-2; abundance: -; j_gene: TRBJ1-4; CDR3aa: CASSLGQGARKLFF; CDR3nt: TGTGCCAGCAGCTTAGGCCAGGGGGCGCGAAAACTGTTTTTT
d_gene: -; v_gene: TRBV29-1; abundance: -; j_gene: TRBJ1-5; CDR3aa: CSVGEGGNQPQHF; CDR3nt: TGCAGCGTTGGTGAGGGTGGCAATCAGCCCCAGCATTTT
d_gene: -; v_gene: TRBV9; abundance: -; j_gene: TRBJ2-7; CDR3aa: CASSVETASSYEQYF; CDR3nt: TGTGCCAGCAGCGTAGAAACAGCCAGCTCCTACGAGCAGTACTTC
d_gene: TRBD1; v_gene: TRBV11-3; abundance: -; j_gene: TRBJ2-7; CDR3aa: CASSLSGTGLYEQYF; CDR3nt: TGTGCCAGCAGCTTGTCCGGGACAGGGCTCTACGAGCAGTACTTC
d_gene: -; v_gene: TRBV6-5; abundance: -; j_gene: TRBJ2-7; CDR3aa: CASTPRRDSYEQYF; CDR3nt: TGTGCCAGCACCCCTAGAAGAGACTCCTACGAGCAGTACTTC
d_gene: -; v_gene: TRBV9; abundance: -; j_gene: TRBJ1-1; CDR3aa: CASSSVGRGAFF; CDR3nt: TGTGCCAGCAGCAGTGTTGGGCGCGGAGCTTTCTTT
d_gene: TRBD1; v_gene: TRBV11-1; abundance: -; j_gene: TRBJ2-7; CDR3aa: CASSLGDRDRGLEQYF; CDR3nt: TGTGCCAGCAGCTTAGGGGACCGGGACAGGGGGCTCGAGCAGTACTTC
d_gene: -; v_gene: TRBV2; abundance: -; j_gene: TRBJ2-1; CDR3aa: CASSSDFNEQFF; CDR3nt: TGTGCCAGCAGCTCAGACTTCAATGAGCAGTTCTTC
d_gene: -; v_gene: TRBV19; abundance: -; j_gene: TRBJ2-1; CDR3aa: CASSSLLGSYNEQFF; CDR3nt: TGTGCCAGTAGTTCTTTGCTTGGTTCCTACAATGAGCAGTTCTTC
d_gene: -; v_gene: TRBV7-2; abundance: -; j_gene: TRBJ2-3; CDR3aa: CASSLAMAGGADTQYF; CDR3nt: TGTGCCAGCAGCTTAGCGATGGCAGGGGGGGCAGATACGCAGTATTTT
d_gene: -; v_gene: TRBV6-5; abundance: -; j_gene: TRBJ1-6; CDR3aa: CASSRLRASDSPLHF; CDR3nt: TGTGCCAGCAGTCGCCTCAGGGCCTCGGATTCACCCCTCCACTTT
d_gene: TRBD1; v_gene: TRBV5-1; abundance: once; j_gene: TRBJ1-2; CDR3aa: CASSTGGNYGYTF; CDR3nt: TGCGCCAGCTCTACAGGGGGAAACTATGGCTACACCTTC
d_gene: TRBD1; v_gene: TRBV18; abundance: once; j_gene: TRBJ2-7; CDR3aa: CASSPPGQGVSEQYF; CDR3nt: TGTGCCAGCTCACCGCCGGGACAGGGGGTTTCCGAGCAGTACTTC
d_gene: -; v_gene: TRBV10-1; abundance: -; j_gene: TRBJ1-3; CDR3aa: CASSGPGTQSTLSGNTIYF; CDR3nt: TGCGCCAGCAGTGGTCCGGGGACACAGAGCACCCTCTCTGGAAACACCATATATTTT
d_gene: -; v_gene: TRBV5-8; abundance: once; j_gene: TRBJ1-5; CDR3aa: CASSPNQPQHF; CDR3nt: TGTGCCAGCAGCCCTAATCAGCCCCAGCATTTT
d_gene: -; v_gene: TRBV7-2; abundance: -; j_gene: TRBJ2-7; CDR3aa: CASSLAPSSYEQYF; CDR3nt: TGTGCCAGCAGCTTAGCGCCCAGTTCCTACGAGCAGTACTTC
d_gene: -; v_gene: TRBV2; abundance: once; j_gene: TRBJ1-2; CDR3aa: CASMLAVSYGYTF; CDR3nt: TGTGCCAGCATGCTGGCAGTTTCATATGGCTACACCTTC
d_gene: TRBD1; v_gene: TRBV19; abundance: -; j_gene: TRBJ2-3; CDR3aa: CASSSGTEADTQYF; CDR3nt: TGTGCCAGTAGTTCAGGGACAGAGGCAGATACGCAGTATTTT
d_gene: -; v_gene: TRBV28; abundance: -; j_gene: TRBJ1-3; CDR3aa: CASSPYPRTPPGNTIYF; CDR3nt: TGTGCCAGCAGTCCTTACCCACGGACCCCACCTGGAAACACCATATATTTT
d_gene: -; v_gene: TRBV5-6; abundance: -; j_gene: TRBJ1-5; CDR3aa: CASSLYSFYSNQPQHF; CDR3nt: TGTGCCAGCAGCTTGTACAGTTTCTATAGCAATCAGCCCCAGCATTTT
d_gene: TRBD1; v_gene: TRBV10-3; abundance: -; j_gene: TRBJ2-1; CDR3aa: CAISVLSGQFYNEQFF; CDR3nt: TGTGCCATCAGTGTATTATCGGGACAGTTCTACAATGAGCAGTTCTTC
d_gene: -; v_gene: TRBV18; abundance: -; j_gene: TRBJ1-2; CDR3aa: CASSPSREGYGYTF; CDR3nt: TGTGCCAGCTCACCGAGCAGGGAAGGCTATGGCTACACCTTC
d_gene: -; v_gene: TRBV7-2; abundance: few; j_gene: TRBJ1-6; CDR3aa: CASSVPGPQNSPLHF; CDR3nt: TGTGCCAGCAGTGTGCCGGGACCGCAAAATTCACCCCTCCACTTT
d_gene: -; v_gene: TRBV30; abundance: -; j_gene: TRBJ2-3; CDR3aa: CAWSLSDTQYF; CDR3nt: TGTGCCTGGAGCCTATCAGATACGCAGTATTTT
d_gene: -; v_gene: TRBV30; abundance: -; j_gene: TRBJ1-5; CDR3aa: CAWSAGVQPQHF; CDR3nt: TGTGCCTGGAGTGCCGGCGTTCAGCCCCAGCATTTT
d_gene: -; v_gene: TRBV4-1; abundance: -; j_gene: TRBJ1-3; CDR3aa: CASSQDPPGAKGNTIYF; CDR3nt: TGCGCCAGCAGCCAAGATCCCCCGGGGGCGAAAGGAAACACCATATATTTT
d_gene: -; v_gene: TRBV5-6; abundance: -; j_gene: TRBJ2-7; CDR3aa: CASSGTFYHSYEQYF; CDR3nt: TGTGCCAGCAGCGGTACATTTTATCACTCCTACGAGCAGTACTTC